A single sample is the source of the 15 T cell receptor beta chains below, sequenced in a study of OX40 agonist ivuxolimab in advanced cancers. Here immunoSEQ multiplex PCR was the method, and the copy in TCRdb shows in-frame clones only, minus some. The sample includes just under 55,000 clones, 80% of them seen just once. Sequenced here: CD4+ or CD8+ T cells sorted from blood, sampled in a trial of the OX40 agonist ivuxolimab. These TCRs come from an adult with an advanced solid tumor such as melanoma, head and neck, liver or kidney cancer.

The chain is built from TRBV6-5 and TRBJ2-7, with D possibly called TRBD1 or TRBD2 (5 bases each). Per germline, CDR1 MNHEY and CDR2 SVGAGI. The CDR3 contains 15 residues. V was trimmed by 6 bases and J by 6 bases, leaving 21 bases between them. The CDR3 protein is CASSQFPPRGREQYF. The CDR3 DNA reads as TGTGCCAGCAGCCAATTCCCTCCACGGGGCCGCGAGCAGTACTTC.

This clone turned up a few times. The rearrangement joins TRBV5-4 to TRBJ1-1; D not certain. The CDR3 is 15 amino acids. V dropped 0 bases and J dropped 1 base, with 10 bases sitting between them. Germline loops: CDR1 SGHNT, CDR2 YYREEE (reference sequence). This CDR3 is CASSLALSRNTEAFF. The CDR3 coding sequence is TGTGCCAGCAGCTTGGCTTTGTCCAGGAACACTGAAGCTTTCTTT.

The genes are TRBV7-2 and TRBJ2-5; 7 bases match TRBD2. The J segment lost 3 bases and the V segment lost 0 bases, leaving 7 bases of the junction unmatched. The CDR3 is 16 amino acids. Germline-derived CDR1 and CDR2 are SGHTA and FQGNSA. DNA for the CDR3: TGTGCCAGCAGCTTAGCCCTCCCTCGGGGGGAAGAGACCCAGTACTTC. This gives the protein CASSLALPRGEETQYF. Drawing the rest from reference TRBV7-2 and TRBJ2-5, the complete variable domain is GAGVSQSPSNKVTEKGKDVELRCDPISGHTALYWYRQSLGQGLEFLIYFQGNSAPDKSGLPSDRFSAERTGGSVSTLTIQRTQQEDSAVYLCASSLALPRGEETQYFGPGTRLLVL.

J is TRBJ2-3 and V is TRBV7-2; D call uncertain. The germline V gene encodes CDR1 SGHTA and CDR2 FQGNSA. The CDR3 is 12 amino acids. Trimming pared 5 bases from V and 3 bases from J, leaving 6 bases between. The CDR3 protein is CASSIVTDTQYF. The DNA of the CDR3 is TGTGCCAGCAGCATCGTTACAGATACGCAGTATTTT.

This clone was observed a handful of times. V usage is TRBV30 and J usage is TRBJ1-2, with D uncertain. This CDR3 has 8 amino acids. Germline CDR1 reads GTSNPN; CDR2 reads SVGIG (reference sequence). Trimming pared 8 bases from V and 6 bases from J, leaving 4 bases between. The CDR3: CARDGYTF. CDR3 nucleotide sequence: TGTGCCCGTGATGGCTACACCTTC.

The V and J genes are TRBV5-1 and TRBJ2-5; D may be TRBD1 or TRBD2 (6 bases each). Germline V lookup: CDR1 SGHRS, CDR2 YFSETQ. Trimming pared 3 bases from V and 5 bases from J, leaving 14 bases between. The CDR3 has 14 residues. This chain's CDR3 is CASSSVGGAETQYF. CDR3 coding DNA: TGCGCCAGCAGCTCTGTGGGGGGCGCGGAGACCCAGTACTTC.

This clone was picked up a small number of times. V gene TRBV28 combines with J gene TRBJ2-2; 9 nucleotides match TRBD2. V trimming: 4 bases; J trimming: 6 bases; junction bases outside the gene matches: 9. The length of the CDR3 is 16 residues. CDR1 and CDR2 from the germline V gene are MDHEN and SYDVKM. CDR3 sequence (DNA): TGTGCCAGCAGTTGGGCGGGAGGGCCTTCCCCCGGGGAGCTGTTTTTT. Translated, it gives CASSWAGGPSPGELFF.

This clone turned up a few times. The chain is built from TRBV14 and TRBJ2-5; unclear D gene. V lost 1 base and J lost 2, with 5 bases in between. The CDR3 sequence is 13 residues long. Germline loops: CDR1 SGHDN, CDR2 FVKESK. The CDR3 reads CASSQAAQETQYF. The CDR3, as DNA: TGTGCCAGCAGCCAAGCCGCTCAAGAGACCCAGTACTTC. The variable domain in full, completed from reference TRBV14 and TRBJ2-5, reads EAGVTQFPSHSVIEKGQTVTLRCDPISGHDNLYWYRRVMGKEIKFLLHFVKESKQDESGMPNNRFLAERTGGTYSTLKVQPAELEDSGVYFCASSQAAQETQYFGPGTRLLVL.

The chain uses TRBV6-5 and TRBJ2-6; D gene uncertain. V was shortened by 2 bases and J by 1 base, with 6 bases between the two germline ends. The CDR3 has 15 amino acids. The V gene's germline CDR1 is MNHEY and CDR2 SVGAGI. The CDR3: CASSYAGSGANVLTF. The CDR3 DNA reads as TGTGCCAGCAGTTACGCCGGATCTGGGGCCAACGTCCTGACTTTC.

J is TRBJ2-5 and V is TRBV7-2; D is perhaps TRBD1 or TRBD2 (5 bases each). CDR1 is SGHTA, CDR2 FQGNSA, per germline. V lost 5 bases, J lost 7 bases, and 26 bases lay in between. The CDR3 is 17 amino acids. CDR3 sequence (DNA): TGTGCCAGCAGCGCGTCCCTACTAGATTGGGGCAATGGGACCCAGTACTTC. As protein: CASSASLLDWGNGTQYF.

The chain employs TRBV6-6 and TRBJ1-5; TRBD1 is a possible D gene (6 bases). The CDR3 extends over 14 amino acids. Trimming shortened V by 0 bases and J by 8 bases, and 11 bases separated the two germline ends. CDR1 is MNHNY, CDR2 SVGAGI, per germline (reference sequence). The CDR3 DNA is TGTGCCAGCAGTTACTCATCGCAGGGGAAGCCCCAGCATTTT. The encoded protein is CASSYSSQGKPQHF.

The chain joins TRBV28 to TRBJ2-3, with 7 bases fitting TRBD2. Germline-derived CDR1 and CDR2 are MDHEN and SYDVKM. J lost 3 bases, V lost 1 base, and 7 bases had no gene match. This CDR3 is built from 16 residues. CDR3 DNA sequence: TGTGCCAGCAGTTTATCGGGGGGTGCACCGACAGATACGCAGTATTTT. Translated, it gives CASSLSGGAPTDTQYF.

CDR3 residues: CASSYLNTGELFF. The CDR3 bases are TGTGCCAGCAGTTATCTGAACACCGGGGAGCTGTTTTTT. The V and J genes are TRBV6-5 and TRBJ2-2; D not resolved. The germline gives CDR1 MNHEY, CDR2 SVGAGI. The CDR3 covers 13 residues. Trimming took 3 bases from V and 1 from J, leaving 3 bases between them.

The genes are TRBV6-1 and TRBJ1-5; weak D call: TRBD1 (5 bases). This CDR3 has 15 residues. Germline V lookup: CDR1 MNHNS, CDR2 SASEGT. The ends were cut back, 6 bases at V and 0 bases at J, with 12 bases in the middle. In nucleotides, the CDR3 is TGTGCCAGCAGGGGGGGTGCGTATAGCAATCAGCCCCAGCATTTT. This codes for CASRGGAYSNQPQHF.

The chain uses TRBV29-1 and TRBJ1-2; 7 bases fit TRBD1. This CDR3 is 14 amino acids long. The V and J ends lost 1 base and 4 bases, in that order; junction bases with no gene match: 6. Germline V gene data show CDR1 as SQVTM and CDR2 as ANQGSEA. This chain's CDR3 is CSVEGLAGGYGYTF. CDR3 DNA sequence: TGCAGCGTTGAAGGTCTCGCAGGGGGCTATGGCTACACCTTC.